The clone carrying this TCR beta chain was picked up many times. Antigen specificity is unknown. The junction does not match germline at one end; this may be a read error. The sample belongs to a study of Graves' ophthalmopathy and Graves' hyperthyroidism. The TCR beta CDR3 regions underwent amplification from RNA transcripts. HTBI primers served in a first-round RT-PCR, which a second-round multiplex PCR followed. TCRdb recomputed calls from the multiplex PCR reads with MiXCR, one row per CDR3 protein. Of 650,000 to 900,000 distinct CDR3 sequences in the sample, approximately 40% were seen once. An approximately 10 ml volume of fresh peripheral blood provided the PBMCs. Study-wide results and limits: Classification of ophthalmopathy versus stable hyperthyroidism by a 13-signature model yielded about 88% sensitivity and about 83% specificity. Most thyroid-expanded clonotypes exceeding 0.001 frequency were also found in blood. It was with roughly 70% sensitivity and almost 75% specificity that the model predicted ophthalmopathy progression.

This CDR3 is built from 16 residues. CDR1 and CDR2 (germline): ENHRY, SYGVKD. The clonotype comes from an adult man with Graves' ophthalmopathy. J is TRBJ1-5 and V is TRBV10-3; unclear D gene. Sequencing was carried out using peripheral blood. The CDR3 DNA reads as TGTGCCAGCAGTTGGGTAGGGATCGAGAACAATCAGCCCCAGCATTTT. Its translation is CASSWVGIENNQPQHF.